Below, 8 T cell receptor beta chains from the same sample are listed, as sequenced in a study of cytomegalovirus exposure and HLA in healthy donors. The PCR ran on 60 Vbeta and 13 Jbeta primers. Repertoires were generated with immunoSEQ multiplex PCR, while TCRdb's copy carries only in-frame clones and drops some. The repertoire holds about 150,000 clones, over 70% seen once, with approximately 1.5% in the top ten. Sequencing was done on a sample of PBMCs. These receptor sequences come from a young woman in good health and CMV-seropositive.

CDR3 protein: CASSEGAGPETQYF. CDR3 coding DNA: TGTGCCAGCAGTGAAGGGGCGGGGCCAGAGACCCAGTACTTC. The rearrangement uses TRBV6-1 and TRBJ2-5; possibly TRBD2 for D (6 bases). The CDR3 totals 14 residues. Trimming stripped 1 base from V and 4 bases from J, with 10 bases between. Germline V gene lookup returns CDR1 MNHNS and CDR2 SASEGT.

There are a few counts of this clone. The CDR3 protein is CASSTKTSGDNEQFF. DNA for the CDR3: TGCGCCAGCAGCACGAAGACTAGCGGGGACAATGAGCAGTTCTTC. J is TRBJ2-1 and V is TRBV5-1; 11 nucleotides match TRBD2. Germline V gene data show CDR1 as SGHRS and CDR2 as YFSETQ. There are 15 residues in the CDR3. The V segment lost 4 bases and the J segment 5 bases; nucleotides outside the gene matches: 5.

The J gene is TRBJ1-5, the V gene TRBV19; 11 nucleotides line up with TRBD1. Germline lookup yields CDR1 LNHDA and CDR2 SQIVND (reference sequence). This CDR3 has 13 amino acids. The V segment lost 7 bases and the J segment 5 bases; nucleotides outside the gene matches: 1. For the CDR3, the DNA is TGTGCCAGTAAGGGACAGGGGGATCAGCCCCAGCATTTT. Amino acids: CASKGQGDQPQHF.

The V gene is TRBV5-1, the J gene TRBJ2-1; the D gene is possibly TRBD2 (6 bases). The CDR3 is 21 amino acids. Per germline, CDR1 SGHRS and CDR2 YFSETQ. V lost 4 bases and J lost 0, with 29 bases in between. The CDR3 region is CASSLGVAGPSKFSSYNEQFF. Written as DNA, the CDR3 is TGCGCCAGCAGCCTGGGGGTCGCGGGGCCTAGCAAATTTAGCTCCTACAATGAGCAGTTCTTC.

The chain has TRBV27 and TRBJ2-2, with TRBD2 identical over 7 bases. The V and J ends lost 4 bases and 4 bases, in that order; junction bases with no gene match: 6. The CDR3 totals 15 residues. Looked up from germline, CDR1 is MNHEY and CDR2 is SMNVEV (reference sequence). This CDR3 is CASSSGLEGTGELFF. DNA for the CDR3: TGTGCCAGCAGTTCCGGACTAGAGGGCACCGGGGAGCTGTTTTTT.

This clone has a handful of counts. The chain employs TRBV6-1 and TRBJ2-2, with D possibly TRBD1 on 6 matching bases. The germline gives CDR1 MNHNS, CDR2 SASEGT. The CDR3 spans 14 residues. V was shortened by 4 bases and J by 3 bases, with 9 bases between the two germline ends. CDR3 in amino acids: CASSGQGYTGELFF. In DNA, the CDR3 is TGTGCCAGCAGTGGTCAGGGGTACACCGGGGAGCTGTTTTTT.

The chain has TRBV7-2 and TRBJ2-7; 8 bases line up with TRBD2. The CDR3 is 15 amino acids. The germline CDR1 and CDR2 sequences are SGHTA and FQGNSA. Trimming removed 5 bases from V and 3 bases from J; junction bases left unmatched: 9. CDR3: CASSQIGLAGYEQYF. The CDR3 DNA reads TGTGCCAGCAGCCAGATCGGGCTAGCGGGCTACGAGCAGTACTTC.

The chain carries TRBV30 and TRBJ2-5; D perhaps matches TRBD1 (6 bases). Trimming cost V 5 bases and J 2 bases, with 15 bases left between them. The CDR3 length is 14 residues. Germline V gives CDR1 GTSNPN, CDR2 SVGIG (reference sequence). In DNA form, the CDR3 reads TGTGCCTGGGTGAAACAGGGATGGCAAGAGACCCAGTACTTC. Translation gives CAWVKQGWQETQYF.